Shown below are 27 T cell receptor beta chains from a single sample sequenced in a study of blood T cell repertoires in COVID-19. Only in-frame clones appear in the TCRdb table, and some are missing; sequencing was by immunoSEQ multiplex PCR. This sample has more than 45,000 clones, with 82% found just once. What was sequenced was peripheral blood. These receptors came from an older woman with acute or convalescent COVID-19.

The chain combines TRBV19 with TRBJ2-1; weak D call: TRBD2 (6 bases). In germline, CDR1 is LNHDA, CDR2 SQIVND (reference sequence). V was clipped by 5 bases and J by 7 bases, with 18 bases between them. The CDR3 is made up of 15 amino acids. The CDR3 is CASSVPGLLQNEQFF. DNA for the CDR3: TGTGCCAGTAGTGTCCCGGGACTTCTCCAAAATGAGCAGTTCTTC.

The chain employs TRBV5-6 and TRBJ1-2, with a tentative D call TRBD1 (5 bases). Germline V CDR1 and CDR2: SGHDT, YYEEEE. The CDR3 sequence is 14 residues long. The V end was cut by 2 bases, the J end by 6 bases, with 14 bases between. The CDR3 bases are TGTGCCAGCAGCTTCTCATTGCGGGGGGATGGCTACACCTTC. Translated: CASSFSLRGDGYTF.

This sequence joins TRBV19 and TRBJ2-3, with 12 positions matching TRBD2. The CDR3 spans 16 residues. The germline CDR1 and CDR2 sequences are LNHDA and SQIVND (reference sequence). V shed 3 bases, J shed 6 bases, and the junction held 7 bases outside the gene matches. The CDR3 is CASSIPASGGADTQYF. The CDR3 bases are TGTGCCAGTAGTATCCCGGCTAGCGGGGGGGCTGATACGCAGTATTTT.

The chain joins TRBV7-6 to TRBJ2-2, with 8 nucleotides matching TRBD2. Germline V CDR1 and CDR2: SGHVS, FNYEAQ. The CDR3 spans 15 residues. The V gene end was trimmed by 4 bases and the J gene end by 0 bases; junction bases not matched to a gene: 1. CDR3 DNA sequence: TGTGCCAGCAGCTCGGGACTAGCGAACACCGGGGAGCTGTTTTTT. Translated, it gives CASSSGLANTGELFF. Using reference TRBV7-6 and TRBJ2-2 for the parts outside the CDR3, the full variable domain is GAGVSQSPRYKVTKRGQDVALRCDPISGHVSLYWYRQALGQGPEFLTYFNYEAQQDKSGLPNDRFSAERPEGSISTLTIQRTEQRDSAMYRCASSSGLANTGELFFGEGSRLTVL.

The chain is built from TRBV5-4 and TRBJ2-1, with D possibly matching TRBD1 (6 bases). CDR1 and CDR2 (germline): SGHNT, YYREEE (reference sequence). This CDR3 contains 13 residues. The V and J ends lost 4 bases and 4 bases respectively, with 9 bases between them. The CDR3 reads CASSLTGYNEQFF. The CDR3 nucleotides read TGTGCCAGCAGCCTCACAGGGTACAATGAGCAGTTCTTC. The full variable domain, completed using reference TRBV5-4 and TRBJ2-1, is ETGVTQSPTHLIKTRGQQVTLRCSSQSGHNTVSWYQQALGQGPQFIFQYYREEENGRGNFPPRFSGLQFPNYSSELNVNALELDDSALYLCASSLTGYNEQFFGPGTRLTVL.

The CDR3 region is CASSSSVRDTEAFF. The CDR3 DNA reads as TGCGCCAGCAGCTCCAGCGTCCGGGACACTGAAGCTTTCTTT. The V gene is TRBV5-1, the J gene TRBJ1-1; D remains ambiguous. The ends were cut back, 3 bases at V and 3 bases at J, with 12 bases in the middle. Germline V lookup: CDR1 SGHRS, CDR2 YFSETQ. This CDR3 comprises 14 residues. The whole variable domain, filled in from reference TRBV5-1 and TRBJ1-1, reads KAGVTQTPRYLIKTRGQQVTLSCSPISGHRSVSWYQQTPGQGLQFLFEYFSETQRNKGNFPGRFSGRQFSNSRSEMNVSTLELGDSALYLCASSSSVRDTEAFFGQGTRLTVV.

This clone was counted once. The gene calls are TRBV14 and TRBJ2-2, with 8 nucleotides matching TRBD1. V was pared by 1 base and J by 3 bases, with 1 base of the junction left unmatched. CDR1 is SGHDN, CDR2 FVKESK, per germline. CDR3 length: 15 amino acids. The CDR3 loop is CASSQGQGHTGELFF. In DNA form, the CDR3 reads TGTGCCAGCAGCCAAGGACAGGGGCACACCGGGGAGCTGTTTTTT.

V is TRBV6-5 and J is TRBJ1-1, with D hard to call. V was pared by 2 bases and J by 0 bases, with 10 bases between. The germline V gene has CDR1 MNHEY and CDR2 SVGAGI. This CDR3 has 15 amino acids. The CDR3 DNA reads TGTGCCAGCAGTTACGAATCCTCAGTGAACACTGAAGCTTTCTTT. It encodes CASSYESSVNTEAFF.

Only one count was recorded for this clone. The chain links TRBV4-3 to TRBJ1-2; 8 bases match TRBD1. The CDR3 spans 16 residues. Germline V gene lookup returns CDR1 LGHNA and CDR2 YSLEER. V dropped 4 bases and J dropped 6; count of bases not matched to a gene: 13. Here the CDR3 reads CASSPQVFGQGDGYTF. The CDR3 coding sequence is TGCGCCAGCAGCCCGCAAGTCTTCGGACAGGGTGATGGCTACACCTTC.

This sequence joins TRBV9 and TRBJ2-5, with 8 bases identical to TRBD2. V shed 0 bases and J 1 base; nucleotides not matched to a gene: 5. There are 16 residues in the CDR3. Germline V gene lookup returns CDR1 SGDLS and CDR2 YYNGEE. CDR3 nucleotides: TGTGCCAGCAGCGTAGTTCCGGGGGGGACCCAAGAGACCCAGTACTTC. Residues: CASSVVPGGTQETQYF. The entire variable domain, with the rest obtained from reference TRBV9 and TRBJ2-5, is as follows: DSGVTQTPKHLITATGQRVTLRCSPRSGDLSVYWYQQSLDQGLQFLIQYYNGEERAKGNILERFSAQQFPDLHSELNLSSLELGDSALYFCASSVVPGGTQETQYFGPGTRLLVL.

This chain links TRBV13 with TRBJ2-1; 12 nucleotides match TRBD1. V was clipped by 5 bases and J by 5 bases; unmatched bases: 7. This CDR3 comprises 16 residues. Germline CDR1 is PRHDT and CDR2 is FYEKMQ (reference sequence). The CDR3 protein is CASSGGQGASNNEQFF. The CDR3, as DNA: TGTGCCAGCAGCGGGGGACAGGGGGCGAGCAACAATGAGCAGTTCTTC.

The chain employs TRBV12-5 and TRBJ1-1, with D unclear. The CDR3 covers 16 residues. V was trimmed by 3 bases and J by 0 bases, leaving 14 bases between them. Germline V gives CDR1 LGHNT, CDR2 FRNRAP. The CDR3 region has the DNA TGTGCTAGTGGTTTAGGCCGGGAATGGATGAACACTGAAGCTTTCTTT. Translation gives CASGLGREWMNTEAFF.

The J gene is TRBJ1-1, the V gene TRBV10-1, with a tentative D call TRBD1 (5 bases). Trimming removed 3 bases at V and 5 bases at J, with 16 bases between. There are 15 residues in the CDR3. Germline loops: CDR1 WNHNN, CDR2 SYGVQD (reference sequence). Written as DNA, the CDR3 is TGCGCCAGCAGTGAACTGGGGCCTACTACGACTGAAGCTTTCTTT. It translates to CASSELGPTTTEAFF.

J is TRBJ2-7 and V is TRBV7-2; 8 nucleotides align to TRBD2. The germline V gene has CDR1 SGHTA and CDR2 FQGNSA. Germline trimming cut 1 base from V and 2 bases from J; bases unmatched to any gene: 4. This CDR3 region has 15 residues. In DNA, the CDR3 is TGTGCCAGCAGCTTAGGCGGGGGGTCAGCCTACGAGCAGTACTTC. This translates into CASSLGGGSAYEQYF.

The rearrangement uses TRBV30 and TRBJ1-5, with 8 bases lining up with TRBD1. This CDR3 spans 14 amino acids. Germline-derived CDR1 and CDR2 are GTSNPN and SVGIG (reference sequence). Unmatched junction bases numbered 6, after V lost 2 bases and J lost 6 bases. This CDR3 reads CAWSRQGNVQPQHF. The CDR3 DNA follows: TGTGCCTGGAGTAGACAGGGGAATGTTCAGCCCCAGCATTTT.

The chain employs TRBV5-4 and TRBJ2-1, with 16 bases aligning to TRBD2. J lost 9 bases, V lost 3 bases, and 9 bases had no gene match. From germline, CDR1 is SGHNT and CDR2 YYREEE (reference sequence). The CDR3 length is 17 residues. CDR3 sequence: CASSSLGLAGGFVEQFF. The CDR3, as DNA: TGTGCCAGCAGCTCTCTGGGACTAGCGGGGGGGTTCGTTGAGCAGTTCTTC.

The genes are TRBV6-5 and TRBJ1-2; 9 nucleotides line up with TRBD1. V shed 6 bases, J shed 7 bases, and the junction held 6 bases outside the gene matches. Germline values: CDR1 MNHEY, CDR2 SVGAGI. CDR3 length: 13 amino acids. As DNA, the CDR3 is TGTGCCAGCAGACGGGGACAGGGTGGTGGCTACACCTTC. It is translated as CASRRGQGGGYTF.

This rearrangement joins TRBV6-1 to TRBJ2-7; 11 nucleotides line up with TRBD2. J was trimmed by 4 bases and V by 3 bases; bases with no gene match: 5. Germline CDR1 MNHNS, CDR2 SASEGT. The CDR3 has 15 residues. CDR3 sequence: CASSDRTSGSYEQYF. CDR3 coding DNA: TGTGCCAGCAGTGACCGGACTAGCGGGTCTTACGAGCAGTACTTC.

The count of this clone is one. V gene TRBV18 combines with J gene TRBJ2-7; 11 bases are shared with TRBD2. CDR3 length equals 15 residues. V lost 3 bases, J lost 3 bases, and 4 bases stayed unmatched. Looked up from germline, CDR1 is KGHSH and CDR2 is LQKENI. CDR3 nucleotide sequence: TGTGCCAGCTCACCTAGCGGGGGGGCTATCTACGAGCAGTACTTC. Translating it yields CASSPSGGAIYEQYF.

This chain uses TRBV6-6 with TRBJ2-2, with D maybe TRBD2 (5 bases). This CDR3 contains 15 residues. Germline V CDR1 and CDR2: MNHNY, SVGAGI (reference sequence). V shed 7 bases and J shed 2 bases, with 14 bases lying between them. The CDR3 DNA follows: TGTGCCAGCACCTCCCCCGGGGAAAACACCGGGGAGCTGTTTTTT. Protein sequence: CASTSPGENTGELFF.

The rearrangement joins TRBV12-5 to TRBJ1-5, with D unresolved. The CDR3 covers 13 residues. From germline, CDR1 is LGHNT and CDR2 FRNRAP. The V and J ends lost 4 bases and 5 bases respectively, with 9 bases between them. The CDR3 is CASGSPLDQPQHF. The CDR3 bases are TGTGCTAGTGGTTCCCCGTTAGATCAGCCCCAGCATTTT.

The chain combines TRBV4-1 with TRBJ2-7, with TRBD2 identical over 10 bases. V lost 0 bases and J lost 4; bases outside the gene matches: 6. Germline CDR1 is MGHRA and CDR2 is YSYEKL. This CDR3 region has 16 residues. CDR3 in DNA: TGCGCCAGCAGCCAAGAGGGCGGACTAGCGGTTTACGAGCAGTACTTC. It translates to CASSQEGGLAVYEQYF.

The J gene is TRBJ1-1, the V gene TRBV2; maybe TRBD1 (6 bases). CDR1 and CDR2 (germline): SNHLY, FYNNEI. V dropped 9 bases and J dropped 1 base, with 9 bases sitting between them. The CDR3 has 12 amino acids. CDR3 protein: CASRGANTEAFF. The DNA of the CDR3 is TGTGCCAGTCGGGGGGCGAACACTGAAGCTTTCTTT.

On this clone: Other nucleotide sequences from this sample produce the same CDR3. The chain uses TRBV29-1 and TRBJ1-1; D possibly corresponds to TRBD1 (5 bases). Trimming removed 5 bases from V and 7 bases from J, with 8 bases in between. Per the germline V gene, CDR1 is SQVTM and CDR2 is ANQGSEA. The CDR3 contains 10 residues. The DNA of the CDR3 is TGCAGCGTTTTAACAGGTGAAGCTTTCTTT. Its translation: CSVLTGEAFF.

In this sample, this clone turned up a few times. The V gene is TRBV4-1, the J gene TRBJ1-2, with TRBD1 matching over 8 bases. Germline CDR1 MGHRA, CDR2 YSYEKL. The CDR3 extends over 15 amino acids. J was trimmed by 4 bases and V by 2 bases; bases with no gene match: 6. The DNA for the CDR3 is TGCGCCAGCAGCCAAACAGGGGGACAGGCCTATGGCTACACCTTC. Protein product: CASSQTGGQAYGYTF.

This clone was found a few times. This sequence joins TRBV5-5 and TRBJ1-4, with a weak D call TRBD1 (6 bases). The CDR3 is made up of 15 amino acids. V gave up 0 bases and J gave up 6 bases, with 12 bases separating them. In germline, CDR1 is SGHKS, CDR2 YYEKEE (reference sequence). CDR3 protein: CASSLAPTGDEKLFF. In DNA, the CDR3 is TGTGCCAGCAGCTTGGCTCCGACAGGAGATGAAAAACTGTTTTTT.

The chain combines TRBV5-1 with TRBJ1-2, with D possibly TRBD1 on 5 matching bases. Deletions cut 5 bases from V and 5 bases from J, with 16 bases between. The CDR3 spans 14 residues. Germline V CDR1 and CDR2: SGHRS, YFSETQ. The DNA for the CDR3 is TGCGCCAGCAGTTTCTTCGGGGGAGAGTATGGCTACACCTTC. Its protein product is CASSFFGGEYGYTF.